This T cell receptor (beta chain) appears in the sequencing data of a study of vaccination effects on CD4 cells after COVID-19. V gave up 3 bases and J gave up 3 bases, with 8 bases separating them. Per germline, CDR1 LNHDA and CDR2 SQIVND (reference sequence). The CDR3 loop spans 14 amino acids. Prior to sequencing, the ViraFEST assay stimulated PBMC with viral peptide pools, which expanded the antigen-specific CD4+ T cells. The culture ran for 10 to 11 days, and then CD4+ T cells were isolated. Documented for the person is a PCR-confirmed SARS-CoV-2 infection occurring between March and December 2020. On this clone: Its antigen is not identified.

Some clones are missing from TCRdb's copy, which holds only in-frame ones; the method was immunoSEQ multiplex PCR. The sample lists more than 35,000 clones, approximately 70% occurring once. The TCR originated in a human donor who had a prior SARS-CoV-2 infection. This rearrangement joins TRBV19 to TRBJ2-2; D remains unclear. The sample here was CD4+ T cells from PBMCs cultured with a peptide pool, taken before COVID-19 vaccination. The CDR3 is CASSISVDTGELFF. The DNA for the CDR3 is TGTGCCAGTAGTATCAGCGTCGACACCGGGGAGCTGTTTTTT.